Listed here are 24 T cell receptor beta chains from one sample, sequenced in a study of control samples from healthy donors and cancer patients. Sequenced by immunoSEQ multiplex PCR; TCRdb stores in-frame clones only, minus some. This sample has about 150,000 clones, with roughly 92% found just once. Sample: blood. The origin of the receptors is a man aged 45 to 65 in good health.

This clone came up once. This sequence joins TRBV2 and TRBJ2-7; no clear D. V lost 4 bases to trimming and J lost 7 bases, with 11 bases between them. Per the germline V gene, CDR1 is SNHLY and CDR2 is FYNNEI. The CDR3 runs 12 residues. DNA of the CDR3: TGTGCCAGCAGTGCGGATTCTGGGGAGCAGTACTTC. It translates to CASSADSGEQYF.

The chain couples TRBV6-6 to TRBJ2-3, with TRBD1 identical over 7 bases. Germline CDR1 reads MNHNY; CDR2 reads SVGAGI (reference sequence). This CDR3 region has 14 residues. The V segment lost 5 bases and the J segment 3 bases; nucleotides outside the gene matches: 5. The CDR3 coding sequence is TGTGCCAGCAGTACCGGGACAGCGACAGATACGCAGTATTTT. It specifies CASSTGTATDTQYF.

The chain carries TRBV6-5 and TRBJ2-7, with a weak D call TRBD2 (5 bases). Germline-derived CDR1 and CDR2 are MNHEY and SVGAGI. This CDR3 has 13 residues. V lost 10 bases, J lost 6 bases, and 19 bases lay in between. CDR3 nucleotide sequence: TGTGCCACCGGAACCGGGATCTCGGTCGAGCAGTACTTC. This encodes CATGTGISVEQYF.

The rearrangement joins TRBV2 to TRBJ2-7, with 7 bases matching TRBD2. Germline CDR1 is SNHLY and CDR2 is FYNNEI. The CDR3 loop spans 13 amino acids. The ends lost 5 bases at V and 6 bases at J; junction bases unmatched: 7. The CDR3 protein is CASSPEAGVEQYF. Here the CDR3 DNA reads TGTGCCAGCAGTCCCGAGGCGGGGGTCGAGCAGTACTTC. Together with reference TRBV2 and TRBJ2-7, the CDR3 gives the full variable domain: EPEVTQTPSHQVTQMGQEVILRCVPISNHLYFYWYRQILGQKVEFLVSFYNNEISEKSEIFDDQFSVERPDGSNFTLKIRSTKLEDSAMYFCASSPEAGVEQYFGPGTRLTVT.

V usage is TRBV19 and J usage is TRBJ2-1; 12 nucleotides align to TRBD1. The CDR3 is made up of 15 amino acids. CDR1 is LNHDA and CDR2 is SQIVND in the germline V gene (reference sequence). With V trimmed by 3 bases and J by 7 bases, 4 bases remained unmatched. CDR3 DNA sequence: TGTGCCAGTAGTATGCTGGGACAGGGGGCTAATGAGCAGTTCTTC. Encoded protein: CASSMLGQGANEQFF.

The J gene is TRBJ1-3, the V gene TRBV2; D is ambiguous. Germline CDR1 reads SNHLY; CDR2 reads FYNNEI. The CDR3 runs to 14 residues. V lost 3 bases, J lost 2 bases, and 8 bases lay in between. This CDR3 reads CASSDSGAGNTIYF. CDR3 DNA: TGTGCCAGCAGTGATTCTGGGGCTGGAAACACCATATATTTT. Variable domain in full (rest from reference TRBV2 and TRBJ1-3): EPEVTQTPSHQVTQMGQEVILRCVPISNHLYFYWYRQILGQKVEFLVSFYNNEISEKSEIFDDQFSVERPDGSNFTLKIRSTKLEDSAMYFCASSDSGAGNTIYFGEGSWLTVV.

This rearrangement joins TRBV6-1 to TRBJ2-6; D possibly corresponds to TRBD2 (5 bases). The ends were cut back, 4 bases at V and 4 bases at J, with 20 bases in the middle. The V gene's germline CDR1 is MNHNS and CDR2 SASEGT. The CDR3 is made up of 18 amino acids. The CDR3, as DNA: TGTGCCAGCAGTGTCCGGGTCCAATGGACGGGAGGGGCCAACGTCCTGACTTTC. Translation gives CASSVRVQWTGGANVLTF.

This clone showed up just once. V usage is TRBV7-9 and J usage is TRBJ1-5; D uncertain. V lost 1 base and J 0 bases, leaving 10 bases between the germline ends. There are 16 residues in the CDR3. Germline V gene data show CDR1 as SEHNR and CDR2 as FQNEAQ (reference sequence). The CDR3 loop is CASSLGIQNSNQPQHF. The CDR3 nucleotides read TGTGCCAGCAGCTTAGGTATACAAAATAGCAATCAGCCCCAGCATTTT.

This clone was counted a single time. The gene calls are TRBV28 and TRBJ1-5; D not resolved. The CDR3 is 11 amino acids. Trimming took 7 bases from V and 0 from J, leaving 1 base between them. Looked up from germline, CDR1 is MDHEN and CDR2 is SYDVKM. CDR3 sequence reads: CASNSNQPQHF. CDR3 DNA sequence: TGTGCCAGCAATAGCAATCAGCCCCAGCATTTT.

J is TRBJ1-2 and V is TRBV27; D is perhaps TRBD1 (5 bases). From germline, CDR1 is MNHEY and CDR2 SMNVEV (reference sequence). The germline V and J ends were trimmed by 5 bases and 2 bases, with 9 bases remaining between them. This CDR3 is 13 amino acids long. CDR3 DNA: TGTGCCAGCAGTCCGCAGGGAAACTATGGCTACACCTTC. The encoded protein is CASSPQGNYGYTF.

The CDR3, as DNA: TGTGCCAGCACCCGGGGGGGGACTAGCGGGAGTCCGGGAGAGACCCAGTACTTC. It translates to CASTRGGTSGSPGETQYF. V is TRBV5-4 and J is TRBJ2-5; the match to TRBD2 covers 14 bases. Germline CDR1 SGHNT, CDR2 YYREEE (reference sequence). V dropped 6 bases and J dropped 4; count of bases not matched to a gene: 14. The CDR3 has 18 residues.

The chain links TRBV28 to TRBJ2-7; D is unresolved. Trimming shortened V by 6 bases and J by 4 bases, and 16 bases separated the two germline ends. The CDR3 contains 14 residues. CDR1 is MDHEN, CDR2 SYDVKM, per germline. The CDR3, as DNA: TGTGCCAGCAGCACGAACCGGGTCTTGTACGAGCAGTACTTC. This sequence encodes CASSTNRVLYEQYF.

V is TRBV19 and J is TRBJ1-6; D remains unclear. The CDR3 is 14 amino acids. Germline V gene data show CDR1 as LNHDA and CDR2 as SQIVND (reference sequence). The ends were cut back, 2 bases at V and 8 bases at J, with 10 bases in the middle. The CDR3 nucleotides read TGTGCCAGTAGTATATCCGACGGATATTCACCCCTCCACTTT. Its translation is CASSISDGYSPLHF.

The chain links TRBV9 to TRBJ2-5; maybe TRBD1 (6 bases). The V and J ends lost 3 bases and 4 bases respectively, with 13 bases between them. Germline loops: CDR1 SGDLS, CDR2 YYNGEE. CDR3 length equals 14 residues. The CDR3 DNA reads TGTGCCAGCAGCGATAAAACAGGGTTAGAGACCCAGTACTTC. It encodes CASSDKTGLETQYF. Full variable domain (outside the CDR3, taken from reference TRBV9 and TRBJ2-5): DSGVTQTPKHLITATGQRVTLRCSPRSGDLSVYWYQQSLDQGLQFLIQYYNGEERAKGNILERFSAQQFPDLHSELNLSSLELGDSALYFCASSDKTGLETQYFGPGTRLLVL.

This chain joins TRBV2 and TRBJ2-2; no clear D. The ends were cut back, 2 bases at V and 6 bases at J, with 4 bases in the middle. The CDR3 sequence is 12 residues long. Germline loops: CDR1 SNHLY, CDR2 FYNNEI. The CDR3, as DNA: TGTGCCAGCAGTGAAAACGCCGGGGAGCTGTTTTTT. It yields the protein CASSENAGELFF.

The chain carries TRBV5-1 and TRBJ1-5, with TRBD1 matching over 7 bases. The germline V gene has CDR1 SGHRS and CDR2 YFSETQ. This CDR3 is 14 amino acids long. J gave up 3 bases and V 5 bases, and 5 bases lay outside the gene matches. The CDR3 coding sequence is TGCGCCAGCAGGGAAGGGACAGACAATCAGCCCCAGCATTTT. Amino acids: CASREGTDNQPQHF.

This clone was detected only a few times. The J gene is TRBJ1-5, the V gene TRBV23-1, with D uncertain. TRBV23-1 counts as an open reading frame of uncertain function. The CDR3 is made up of 13 amino acids. Trimming left V 7 bases short and J 4 bases short, with 11 bases between. The CDR3 region is CASTRLLNQPQHF. Written as DNA, the CDR3 is TGCGCCAGCACCCGATTGCTTAATCAGCCCCAGCATTTT.

The rearrangement uses TRBV28 and TRBJ1-2; D possibly corresponds to TRBD1 (5 bases). The CDR3 has 14 amino acids. CDR1 and CDR2 (germline): MDHEN, SYDVKM. V gave up 5 bases and J gave up 4 bases, with 14 bases separating them. Here the CDR3 DNA reads TGTGCCAGCAGTCTGATCGAGGGGACCTATGGCTACACCTTC. This encodes CASSLIEGTYGYTF.

This CDR3 reads CASTRGGASEKLFF. The CDR3 nucleotides read TGTGCCAGCACCCGGGGGGGCGCGTCCGAAAAACTGTTTTTT. The chain has TRBV28 and TRBJ1-4, with a tentative D call TRBD1 (6 bases). The CDR3 consists of 14 residues. Trimming stripped 7 bases from V and 8 bases from J, with 17 bases between. Germline assignment: CDR1 MDHEN and CDR2 SYDVKM. The variable domain in full, with the rest retrieved from reference TRBV28 and TRBJ1-4, is DVKVTQSSRYLVKRTGEKVFLECVQDMDHENMFWYRQDPGLGLRLIYFSYDVKMKEKGDIPEGYSVSREKKERFSLILESASTNQTSMYLCASTRGGASEKLFFGSGTQLSVL.

The chain employs TRBV6-5 and TRBJ2-5; tentative D call: TRBD2 (7 bases). The V gene lost 4 bases and the J gene lost 5 bases, with 17 bases spanning the gap. Germline CDR1 reads MNHEY; CDR2 reads SVGAGI. CDR3 length: 15 amino acids. CDR3 in amino acids: CASSFIRGALETQYF. The CDR3 DNA reads TGTGCCAGCAGTTTCATTCGGGGGGCCCTGGAGACCCAGTACTTC.

This clone is a singleton in its sample. This chain joins TRBV5-5 and TRBJ2-5; D possibly uses TRBD1 or TRBD2 (5 bases each). The CDR3 spans 14 residues. Looked up from germline, CDR1 is SGHKS and CDR2 is YYEKEE (reference sequence). Trimming removed 4 bases from V and 4 bases from J, with 14 bases in between. This CDR3 reads CASSPSGRAETQYF. For the CDR3, the DNA is TGTGCCAGCAGCCCTTCAGGGCGGGCAGAGACCCAGTACTTC.

In its sample, this clone was seen once. The V call is TRBV3-1 (or the pseudogene TRBV3-2), the J call TRBJ2-4; the D gene could be TRBD1 or TRBD2 (5 bases each). Germline CDR1 is LGHDT and CDR2 is YNNKEL (reference sequence). The CDR3 consists of 15 residues. V lost 0 bases to trimming and J lost 6 bases, with 12 bases between them. CDR3 in amino acids: CASSQDPGAGNIQYF. The CDR3 coding sequence is TGTGCCAGCAGCCAAGATCCCGGGGCTGGAAACATTCAGTACTTC.

The CDR3 here is CASRVTSGGEETQYF. In DNA form, the CDR3 reads TGTGCCAGCAGGGTGACTAGCGGAGGGGAAGAGACCCAGTACTTC. The rearrangement links TRBV11-2 to TRBJ2-5; 9 bases are a match to TRBD2. CDR1 and CDR2 (germline): SGHAT, FQNNGV. The CDR3 sequence is 15 residues long. V lost 6 bases, J lost 3 bases, and 8 bases stayed unmatched.

V and J are TRBV9 and TRBJ2-5; 9 bases are shared with TRBD2. CDR3 size: 15 residues. Germline CDR1 SGDLS, CDR2 YYNGEE. Unmatched junction bases numbered 5, after V lost 0 bases and J lost 5 bases. The CDR3 DNA is TGTGCCAGCAGCGTAGCTCTAGCGGGAAGTGAGACCCAGTACTTC. As protein: CASSVALAGSETQYF.